These 29 T cell receptor beta chains were sequenced from one sample in a study of B cell selection in AIRE deficiency (dated by TCRdb to between 2018 and 2020). CD4+CD25hiCD127low/negative cells were sorted as the regulatory T cell population. The library was prepared using the immunoSEQ multiplex PCR assay. TCRdb obtained this table from immuneACCESS and retained in-frame rearrangements with V and J assigned. These tables miss some clones; where compared with another copy, unresolved V genes account for less than half of the shortfall, and the remainder is unexplained. This sample lists 23,000 or so clones; around 90% were detected once. The ten largest clones add up to more than 1.3% of the sample. The sequencing sample was made of CD4+CD25+ Tregs sorted from PBMCs. These receptors all come from a human donor in good health.

The chain has TRBV19 and TRBJ1-2; 7 bases line up with TRBD1. This CDR3 has 16 amino acids. Trimming removed 1 base from V and 2 bases from J; junction bases left unmatched: 7. CDR1 is LNHDA, CDR2 SQIVND, per germline (reference sequence). CDR3 bases: TGTGCCAGTAGTATAGCCCCTCCACAGGGGAACTATGGCTACACCTTC. It translates to CASSIAPPQGNYGYTF.

CDR3 nucleotide sequence: TGTGCCAGCAGTGTGCAGGGGGCTGGGTTCTATGGCTACACCTTC. This gives the protein CASSVQGAGFYGYTF. The chain has TRBV6-1 and TRBJ1-2; 8 bases fit TRBD1. The germline CDR1 and CDR2 sequences are MNHNS and SASEGT. The CDR3 runs to 15 residues. V shed 4 bases, J shed 4 bases, and the junction held 8 bases outside the gene matches.

The chain couples TRBV6-5 to TRBJ1-2; tentative D call: TRBD1 (6 bases). Trimming removed 6 bases at V and 5 bases at J, with 13 bases between. The germline V gene encodes CDR1 MNHEY and CDR2 SVGAGI. The CDR3 spans 13 residues. The CDR3 sequence is CASRIGTWYGYTF. The CDR3 DNA follows: TGTGCCAGCAGGATCGGGACATGGTATGGCTACACCTTC.

V usage is TRBV6-5 and J usage is TRBJ2-7; 7 bases match TRBD2. J was trimmed by 0 bases and V by 0 bases; bases with no gene match: 2. This CDR3 is 15 amino acids long. Germline loops: CDR1 MNHEY, CDR2 SVGAGI. For the CDR3, the DNA is TGTGCCAGCAGTTACTCACTAGCGTACTCCTACGAGCAGTACTTC. Translating it yields CASSYSLAYSYEQYF.

V is TRBV18 and J is TRBJ2-1, with 8 bases aligning to TRBD1. The ends lost 3 bases at V and 10 bases at J; junction bases unmatched: 14. The V gene's germline CDR1 is KGHSH and CDR2 LQKENI. This CDR3 is built from 16 residues. The CDR3 sequence is CASSPFGDRLVREQFF. As DNA, the CDR3 is TGTGCCAGCTCACCCTTTGGGGACAGGCTCGTAAGGGAGCAGTTCTTC.

The chain joins TRBV2 to TRBJ2-7; 9 bases map to TRBD1. The CDR3 spans 14 residues. The trim removed 6 bases at V and 3 bases at J, leaving 6 bases unmatched. The germline gives CDR1 SNHLY, CDR2 FYNNEI. The CDR3 bases are TGTGCCAGCAGCGTTACGGGACAGGGCTACGAGCAGTACTTC. It specifies CASSVTGQGYEQYF. Variable domain in full (rest from reference TRBV2 and TRBJ2-7): EPEVTQTPSHQVTQMGQEVILRCVPISNHLYFYWYRQILGQKVEFLVSFYNNEISEKSEIFDDQFSVERPDGSNFTLKIRSTKLEDSAMYFCASSVTGQGYEQYFGPGTRLTVT.

The chain links TRBV7-9 to TRBJ1-4; 8 bases align to TRBD1. The CDR3 contains 14 residues. From germline, CDR1 is SEHNR and CDR2 FQNEAQ (reference sequence). The V and J ends lost 5 bases and 4 bases, in that order; junction bases with no gene match: 3. The CDR3: CASSLGQVNEKLFF. The DNA of the CDR3 is TGTGCCAGCAGCCTGGGACAGGTTAATGAAAAACTGTTTTTT.

The rearrangement links TRBV6-1 to TRBJ2-7; D unresolved. This CDR3 has 10 residues. Germline-derived CDR1 and CDR2 are MNHNS and SASEGT. V was shortened by 5 bases and J by 3 bases, with 2 bases between the two germline ends. CDR3 residues: CASSLYEQYF. The CDR3 DNA reads as TGTGCCAGCAGTCTCTACGAGCAGTACTTC.

This clone was recorded once. V usage is TRBV7-3 and J usage is TRBJ2-3; 11 bases are a match to TRBD2. The CDR3 extends over 17 amino acids. J was trimmed by 0 bases and V by 4 bases; bases with no gene match: 6. The germline CDR1 and CDR2 sequences are SGHTA and FQGTGA. CDR3 bases: TGTGCCAGCAGCTATAGCGGGAGGGGTGCTAGCACAGATACGCAGTATTTT. Protein sequence: CASSYSGRGASTDTQYF. The full variable domain, in which reference TRBV7-3 and TRBJ2-3 provide the parts outside the CDR3, is GAGVSQTPSNKVTEKGKYVELRCDPISGHTALYWYRQSLGQGPEFLIYFQGTGAADDSGLPNDRFFAVRPEGSVSTLKIQRTERGDSAVYLCASSYSGRGASTDTQYFGPGTRLTVL.

The sample holds one count of this clone. This chain joins TRBV19 and TRBJ2-3, with D hard to call. The V end was cut by 4 bases, the J end by 2 bases, with 16 bases between. This CDR3 contains 16 residues. From germline, CDR1 is LNHDA and CDR2 SQIVND (reference sequence). CDR3 nucleotides: TGTGCCAGTAGTACCCCGCGGTGGACCGACACAGATACGCAGTATTTT. This codes for CASSTPRWTDTDTQYF.

This clone was recorded once. J is TRBJ2-5 and V is TRBV6-6; 7 bases align to TRBD1. The CDR3 covers 15 residues. Germline CDR1 and CDR2: MNHNY and SVGAGI (reference sequence). V shed 6 bases and J 4 bases; nucleotides not matched to a gene: 11. The CDR3 region is CASRRTGVTRETQYF. In nucleotides, the CDR3 is TGTGCCAGCAGACGTACAGGGGTGACGAGAGAGACCCAGTACTTC.

The rearrangement joins TRBV5-1 to TRBJ1-4; 8 bases agree with TRBD1. CDR3 size: 14 residues. CDR1 is SGHRS and CDR2 is YFSETQ in the germline V gene. V shed 4 bases and J 4 bases; nucleotides not matched to a gene: 3. CDR3 amino acids: CASSPTGGNEKLFF. In DNA, the CDR3 is TGCGCCAGCAGCCCAACAGGGGGTAATGAAAAACTGTTTTTT.

The gene calls are TRBV11-3 and TRBJ2-3; 11 nucleotides agree with TRBD2. From germline, CDR1 is SGHNT and CDR2 YENEEA. This CDR3 is built from 15 residues. V shed 1 base and J 5 bases; nucleotides not matched to a gene: 2. The CDR3 reads CASSLGSGRGDTQYF. CDR3 nucleotides: TGTGCCAGCAGCTTAGGTAGCGGGAGGGGAGATACGCAGTATTTT.

This sequence joins TRBV6-1 and TRBJ1-5; 9 positions agree with TRBD1. V dropped 6 bases and J dropped 6; count of bases not matched to a gene: 6. The CDR3 has 14 amino acids. Germline V lookup: CDR1 MNHNS, CDR2 SASEGT. The CDR3 coding sequence is TGTGCCAGCAGCTCCACAGGGGGCGGTCAGCCCCAGCATTTT. Amino acid sequence: CASSSTGGGQPQHF.

The genes are TRBV6-5 and TRBJ1-2, with a weak D call TRBD1 (5 bases). Germline loops: CDR1 MNHEY, CDR2 SVGAGI. The CDR3 has 15 residues. Deletions cut 5 bases from V and 8 bases from J, with 21 bases between. The CDR3 DNA is TGTGCCAGCAGTACCACATCGGGGGGACCTATGGGCTACACCTTC. It encodes CASSTTSGGPMGYTF.

The chain combines TRBV19 with TRBJ2-1, with D possibly matching TRBD2 (5 bases). CDR3 length: 17 residues. Germline CDR1 is LNHDA and CDR2 is SQIVND (reference sequence). Trimming took 5 bases from V and 4 from J, leaving 21 bases between them. Here the CDR3 reads CASSAQRGSAWYNEQFF. In nucleotides, the CDR3 is TGTGCCAGTAGTGCCCAACGGGGAAGCGCCTGGTACAATGAGCAGTTCTTC.

The chain has TRBV7-6 and TRBJ2-7; a weak D match, TRBD1 (6 bases). Germline V gene lookup returns CDR1 SGHVS and CDR2 FNYEAQ. This CDR3 region has 16 residues. Trimming removed 4 bases at V and 0 bases at J, with 16 bases between. The CDR3 region is CASSSTTGFDSYEQYF. The CDR3, as DNA: TGTGCCAGCAGCTCAACAACAGGGTTTGACTCCTACGAGCAGTACTTC. The entire variable domain, with the rest obtained from reference TRBV7-6 and TRBJ2-7, is as follows: GAGVSQSPRYKVTKRGQDVALRCDPISGHVSLYWYRQALGQGPEFLTYFNYEAQQDKSGLPNDRFSAERPEGSISTLTIQRTEQRDSAMYRCASSSTTGFDSYEQYFGPGTRLTVT.

V and J are TRBV5-4 and TRBJ1-3, with a weak D call TRBD1 (6 bases). From germline, CDR1 is SGHNT and CDR2 YYREEE (reference sequence). CDR3 length: 16 amino acids. Trimming shortened V by 2 bases and J by 2 bases, and 14 bases separated the two germline ends. The CDR3 spells CASSFSQGRAGNTIYF. The CDR3 bases are TGTGCCAGCAGCTTTTCGCAGGGGCGGGCTGGAAACACCATATATTTT.

In DNA form, the CDR3 reads TGTGCCAGCAGCACCCGTCGTGGACAGGGGGCGTTTGGCTACACCTTC. Encoded protein: CASSTRRGQGAFGYTF. The V call is TRBV9, the J call TRBJ1-2, with 11 bases lining up with TRBD1. CDR1 SGDLS and CDR2 YYNGEE come from the germline V gene. Trimming removed 4 bases from V and 7 bases from J; junction bases left unmatched: 12. This CDR3 spans 16 amino acids. Looking up the rest from reference TRBV9 and TRBJ1-2 gives the full variable domain: DSGVTQTPKHLITATGQRVTLRCSPRSGDLSVYWYQQSLDQGLQFLIQYYNGEERAKGNILERFSAQQFPDLHSELNLSSLELGDSALYFCASSTRRGQGAFGYTFGSGTRLTVV.

CDR3 residues: CASKGQPDTQYF. The CDR3 region has the DNA TGCGCCAGCAAGGGACAGCCAGATACGCAGTATTTT. V gene TRBV5-1 combines with J gene TRBJ2-3, with TRBD1 matching over 7 bases. Germline V lookup: CDR1 SGHRS, CDR2 YFSETQ. The CDR3 totals 12 residues. V gave up 6 bases and J gave up 4 bases; unmatched junction bases: 2.

The chain recombines TRBV30 with TRBJ2-2; 10 nucleotides agree with TRBD2. V shed 0 bases, J shed 5 bases, and the junction held 6 bases outside the gene matches. The CDR3 is made up of 16 amino acids. Germline assignment: CDR1 GTSNPN and CDR2 SVGIG (reference sequence). The CDR3 DNA reads as TGTGCCTGGAGTGTCAAGCGGGAGGGCCTAACCGGGGAGCTGTTTTTT. Translated: CAWSVKREGLTGELFF.

V and J are TRBV11-2 and TRBJ2-7; 8 bases are shared with TRBD2. There are 14 residues in the CDR3. Trimming removed 2 bases from V and 2 bases from J; junction bases left unmatched: 2. CDR1 is SGHAT, CDR2 FQNNGV, per germline. The CDR3 sequence: CASSLTGGPYEQYF. DNA for the CDR3: TGTGCCAGCAGCTTAACGGGGGGGCCCTACGAGCAGTACTTC.

The chain joins TRBV9 to TRBJ2-7; no clear D gene. The V gene lost 0 bases and the J gene lost 5 bases, with 12 bases spanning the gap. This CDR3 comprises 14 residues. Germline V gives CDR1 SGDLS, CDR2 YYNGEE. CDR3 sequence reads: CASSVGYRADEQYF. The CDR3 nucleotides are TGTGCCAGCAGCGTAGGTTACCGGGCCGACGAGCAGTACTTC.

The J gene is TRBJ2-5, the V gene TRBV6-6; 12 bases are shared with TRBD2. CDR1 MNHNY and CDR2 SVGAGI come from the germline V gene (reference sequence). Unmatched junction bases numbered 8, after V lost 3 bases and J lost 6 bases. This CDR3 has 16 amino acids. CDR3 sequence reads: CASSYGLAGGLQTQYF. For the CDR3, the DNA is TGTGCCAGCAGTTATGGTCTAGCGGGGGGGCTCCAGACCCAGTACTTC.

J is TRBJ2-1 and V is TRBV29-1, with D unclear. This CDR3 contains 15 residues. Germline loops: CDR1 SQVTM, CDR2 ANQGSEA. Trimming left V 7 bases short and J 6 bases short, with 22 bases between. CDR3: CSAVVRGLAGNEQFF. CDR3 DNA sequence: TGCAGCGCGGTCGTGAGAGGCCTGGCTGGCAATGAGCAGTTCTTC.

The CDR3 loop reads CASSLDGQGDTEAFF. The DNA for the CDR3 is TGTGCCAGCTCACTAGACGGACAGGGCGACACTGAAGCTTTCTTT. The chain recombines TRBV18 with TRBJ1-1, with 8 bases that match TRBD1. Germline-derived CDR1 and CDR2 are KGHSH and LQKENI. The CDR3 sequence is 15 residues long. With V trimmed by 4 bases and J by 3 bases, 7 bases remained unmatched.

This clone has just a few counts. The chain uses TRBV7-6 and TRBJ2-2; TRBD1 matches 7 bases. Germline V gives CDR1 SGHVS, CDR2 FNYEAQ. J gave up 7 bases and V 1 base, and 15 bases lay outside the gene matches. CDR3 size: 18 residues. The DNA of the CDR3 is TGTGCCAGCAGCTTAGTGGGTCCGACAGGGTCCCTCATCGGGGAGCTGTTTTTT. Encoded protein: CASSLVGPTGSLIGELFF.

This clone was counted a few times. The V gene is TRBV5-1, the J gene TRBJ1-2; D not resolved. The germline CDR1 and CDR2 sequences are SGHRS and YFSETQ. The CDR3 totals 14 residues. Trimming pared 0 bases from V and 4 bases from J, leaving 10 bases between. DNA for the CDR3: TGCGCCAGCAGCTTGGGACCAGGCCCCTATGGCTACACCTTC. Translation: CASSLGPGPYGYTF.

CDR3 sequence reads: CAWSATGNSPLHF. In DNA, the CDR3 is TGTGCCTGGAGTGCCACGGGCAATTCACCCCTCCACTTT. This chain joins TRBV30 and TRBJ1-6; D unclear. CDR3 length: 13 residues. V was pared by 1 base and J by 7 bases, with 8 bases between. Germline V gene data show CDR1 as GTSNPN and CDR2 as SVGIG (reference sequence).